This TCR beta chain was captured in a study of blood T cell repertoires in COVID-19. This CDR3 comprises 16 residues. The germline V and J ends were trimmed by 3 bases and 4 bases, with 16 bases remaining between them. Germline V gene lookup returns CDR1 SGHNT and CDR2 YENEEA. Here immunoSEQ multiplex PCR was the method, and the copy in TCRdb shows in-frame clones only, minus some. The sample gives hundreds of thousands of clones, about 87% of which show up once; roughly 12% is in the top ten. The rearrangement uses TRBV11-3 and TRBJ2-1; a possible D gene is TRBD1 (5 bases). Sequenced sample: peripheral blood. The sequence derives from a woman aged 45-59 years with COVID-19, enrolled during active disease. The CDR3 spells CASSLGLDTTYNEQFF. CDR3 sequence (DNA): TGTGCCAGCAGCTTGGGTTTGGACACAACATACAATGAGCAGTTCTTC.